The 17 T cell receptor beta chains below come from one sample, sequenced in a study of CD8 T cell repertoires and HIV-1 epitope variants. Some clones are missing from TCRdb's copy, which holds only in-frame ones; the method was immunoSEQ multiplex PCR. This sample has 6,000 to 8,000 clones; around two thirds occur once, and the top ten carry around 43%. No antigen is known for these receptors. Sequenced sample: cultured CD8+ T cells derived from PBMCs. These receptor sequences come from a male donor with HIV.

This rearrangement joins TRBV7-1 to TRBJ2-7; a weak D match, TRBD2 (6 bases). TRBV7-1 qualifies as an ORF whose function is uncertain. The CDR3 contains 12 residues. Trimming stripped 4 bases from V and 6 bases from J, with 10 bases between. In DNA, the CDR3 is TGTGCCAGCAGCTTACGAGCGGGCGAGCAGTACTTC. It encodes CASSLRAGEQYF.

J is TRBJ1-2 and V is TRBV4-2; D uncertain. The germline V gene has CDR1 LGHNA and CDR2 YNFKEQ. V lost 0 bases to trimming and J lost 2 bases, with 16 bases between them. This CDR3 contains 17 residues. The CDR3 spells CASSQEAGMTPNYGYTF. CDR3 coding DNA: TGTGCCAGCAGCCAAGAGGCAGGCATGACCCCAAACTATGGCTACACCTTC.

This chain joins TRBV18 and TRBJ2-1; D is perhaps TRBD1 (6 bases). This CDR3 spans 14 amino acids. Per the germline V gene, CDR1 is KGHSH and CDR2 is LQKENI. Trimming took off 3 bases at V and 10 bases at J, with 16 bases between the two ends. CDR3 coding DNA: TGTGCCAGCTCACCCTGGGACCTGAGGGGGGAGCAGTTCTTC. This gives the protein CASSPWDLRGEQFF. Based on the CDR3 plus reference TRBV18 and TRBJ2-1, the full variable domain is NAGVMQNPRHLVRRRGQEARLRCSPMKGHSHVYWYRQLPEEGLKFMVYLQKENIIDESGMPKERFSAEFPKEGPSILRIQQVVRGDSAAYFCASSPWDLRGEQFFGPGTRLTVL.

The chain carries TRBV5-1 and TRBJ1-3; no definite D call. The V and J ends lost 4 bases and 4 bases respectively, with 12 bases between them. Per the germline V gene, CDR1 is SGHRS and CDR2 is YFSETQ. CDR3 length: 14 residues. The DNA of the CDR3 is TGCGCCAGCAGCCAAGACAACTCCGGAAACACCATATATTTT. Amino acid sequence: CASSQDNSGNTIYF.

This chain uses TRBV7-9 with TRBJ2-3; D remains ambiguous. CDR3 size: 12 residues. Germline assignment: CDR1 SEHNR and CDR2 FQNEAQ (reference sequence). Trimming shortened V by 3 bases and J by 6 bases, and 7 bases separated the two germline ends. CDR3 sequence: CASSLNRDTQYF. The CDR3 bases are TGTGCCAGCAGCTTGAATCGGGATACGCAGTATTTT.

A single count supports this clone. The chain carries TRBV25-1 and TRBJ2-5; TRBD2 matches at 8 bases. The CDR3 totals 15 residues. Trimming at V came to 6 bases and at J to 2 bases, leaving 8 bases not matched to a gene. Per the germline V gene, CDR1 is MGHDK and CDR2 is SYGVNS. CDR3 bases: TGTGCCAGCAGGACGCTACTAGCGGAACAAGAGACCCAGTACTTC. The encoded protein is CASRTLLAEQETQYF.

This chain joins TRBV5-6 and TRBJ2-2, with 7 bases identical to TRBD1. The CDR3 is made up of 15 amino acids. The germline V gene encodes CDR1 SGHDT and CDR2 YYEEEE. J was trimmed by 1 base and V by 4 bases; bases with no gene match: 4. CDR3 in amino acids: CASSSRQGNTGELFF. CDR3 coding DNA: TGTGCCAGCAGCAGTCGACAGGGGAACACCGGGGAGCTGTTTTTT.

The chain carries TRBV25-1 and TRBJ2-5; TRBD2 aligns across 7 bases. V lost 8 bases, J lost 4 bases, and 10 bases stayed unmatched. Germline V gives CDR1 MGHDK, CDR2 SYGVNS. The CDR3 is made up of 14 amino acids. The CDR3 sequence is CASGPGLSTETQYF. CDR3 coding DNA: TGTGCCAGCGGACCGGGACTATCAACAGAGACCCAGTACTTC. The full variable domain, rest sourced from reference TRBV25-1 and TRBJ2-5, is EADIYQTPRYLVIGTGKKITLECSQTMGHDKMYWYQQDPGMELHLIHYSYGVNSTEKGDLSSESTVSRIRTEHFPLTLESARPSHTSQYLCASGPGLSTETQYFGPGTRLLVL.

This clone was detected a few times. The rearrangement links TRBV4-2 to TRBJ1-4; tentative D call: TRBD1 (6 bases). With 0 bases removed from V and 8 bases from J, the gap between germline ends came to 13 bases. Germline V CDR1 and CDR2: LGHNA, YNFKEQ. The CDR3 has 15 residues. The CDR3 DNA sequence: TGTGCCAGCAGCCAAGAGGAGGGGGTTCGGGAAAAACTGTTTTTT. Its translation: CASSQEEGVREKLFF.

The genes are TRBV27 and TRBJ2-7, with a possible D match to TRBD1 (5 bases). Germline lookup yields CDR1 MNHEY and CDR2 SMNVEV (reference sequence). CDR3 length: 14 residues. Trimming left V 3 bases short and J 3 bases short, with 12 bases between. The DNA for the CDR3 is TGTGCCAGCAGTTTCAAGACAGCTAACTACGAGCAGTACTTC. Protein sequence: CASSFKTANYEQYF.

The chain uses TRBV28 and TRBJ1-5; D unresolved. The CDR3 sequence is 14 residues long. V was cut by 1 base and J by 0 bases, with 4 bases left in between. Germline V gene sequence: CDR1 MDHEN, CDR2 SYDVKM. The CDR3 coding sequence is TGTGCCAGCAGTTTATTATATAGCAATCAGCCCCAGCATTTT. This encodes CASSLLYSNQPQHF.

The J gene is TRBJ2-1, the V gene TRBV6-4; 9 bases map to TRBD1. Germline trimming cut 0 bases from V and 3 bases from J; bases unmatched to any gene: 0. Germline CDR1 is MRHNA and CDR2 is SNTAGT. The CDR3 has 15 residues. For the CDR3, the DNA is TGTGCCAGCAGTGACTCGACAGGGGGCTACAATGAGCAGTTCTTC. Translating it yields CASSDSTGGYNEQFF.

J is TRBJ2-1 and V is TRBV4-2; D is perhaps TRBD1 (7 bases). This CDR3 contains 18 residues. Germline CDR1 reads LGHNA; CDR2 reads YNFKEQ. V lost 4 bases and J 2 bases, leaving 21 bases between the germline ends. CDR3 loop: CASSPVWRAGGPYNEQFF. The DNA for the CDR3 is TGTGCCAGCAGCCCAGTATGGCGGGCAGGGGGGCCCTACAATGAGCAGTTCTTC.

The chain uses TRBV4-1 and TRBJ2-3; 11 bases are a match to TRBD1. V dropped 4 bases and J dropped 4; count of bases not matched to a gene: 4. CDR3 length equals 15 residues. Germline CDR1 reads MGHRA; CDR2 reads YSYEKL. The CDR3 sequence is CASSPGTGGADTQYF. CDR3 coding DNA: TGCGCCAGCAGCCCCGGGACAGGGGGGGCAGATACGCAGTATTTT.

V is TRBV5-4 and J is TRBJ1-2; D is unclear. With 0 bases removed from V and 1 base from J, the gap between germline ends came to 10 bases. This CDR3 comprises 15 residues. Germline V gene lookup returns CDR1 SGHNT and CDR2 YYREEE (reference sequence). The CDR3 nucleotides are TGTGCCAGCAGCTTGGATGCGGGTCTTAACTATGGCTACACCTTC. Protein product: CASSLDAGLNYGYTF.

The rearrangement links TRBV5-4 to TRBJ2-3, with D perhaps assigned TRBD1 or TRBD2 (5 bases each). Per germline, CDR1 SGHNT and CDR2 YYREEE (reference sequence). The CDR3 extends over 14 amino acids. Trimming shortened V by 3 bases and J by 2 bases, and 10 bases separated the two germline ends. CDR3: CASSSGTVTDTQYF. DNA of the CDR3: TGTGCCAGCAGCTCCGGGACGGTCACAGATACGCAGTATTTT.

The chain is built from TRBV9 and TRBJ2-5; tentatively, D is TRBD1 (5 bases). With 1 base removed from V and 0 bases from J, the gap between germline ends came to 7 bases. The CDR3 has 14 residues. Per germline, CDR1 SGDLS and CDR2 YYNGEE. CDR3 in amino acids: CASSVRQNQETQYF. The CDR3 DNA reads as TGTGCCAGCAGCGTAAGACAGAACCAAGAGACCCAGTACTTC.